The clone carrying this TCR beta chain was counted a single time. Its antigen is as yet unknown. Genomic DNA, the template, was used for profiling of the TCR beta VDJ and CDR3. TCRdb used MiXCR to reprocess the reads, holding one entry per CDR3 protein. This table has about 120,000 distinct CDR3 sequences, 50% to 70% appearing once. The data were taken from a study of CD8+CD57+ T cells in acquired aplastic anemia. Study details: Each DNA sample taken from sorted CD4+ and CD8+ cells came to about 3 ug on average.

Patients who underwent sequencing had shown CD8+CD57+ cell expansion by flow cytometry. The cohort consisted entirely of patients having severe acquired aplastic anemia. Receipt of therapy had not occurred in any patient by the time of blood sampling. Study-wide results and caveats: Roughly 31 CD8+ CDR3 sequences occurred in both the patients and the controls.

Between the trimmed V and J ends, which lost 3 bases and 6 bases, there was a span of 12 bases. The CDR3 spans 12 residues. The germline CDR1 and CDR2 sequences are DFQATT and SNEGSKA (reference sequence). The specimen was sorted CD4+, CD8+, or CD8+CD57+ T cells (not recorded which) from PBMCs. The rearrangement uses TRBV20-1 and TRBJ2-7, with D possibly matching TRBD1 (5 bases). This TCR derives from a human donor with aplastic anemia. This CDR3 reads CSASRQGSEQYF. CDR3 DNA sequence: TGCAGTGCTAGTCGGCAGGGATCCGAGCAGTACTTC.